This TCR beta chain was observed in a study of T cell responses to AZD1222 COVID-19 vaccine. V was cut by 3 bases and J by 9 bases, with 9 bases left in between. The CDR3 has 11 residues. CDR1 DFQATT and CDR2 SNEGSKA come from the germline V gene (reference sequence). TCRdb's copy holds only in-frame clones and misses some; the assay was immunoSEQ multiplex PCR. The data show some 55,000 clones, with nearly 90% seen just once and approximately 4.1% held by the top ten. The TCR sequence derives from an adult in good health. The chain uses TRBV20-1 and TRBJ1-5; D is unclear. The sample here was peripheral blood, taken on day 0 of AZD1222 vaccination. Here the CDR3 DNA reads TGCAGTGCTAGCACCTCCGGGCCCCAGCATTTT. Protein product: CSASTSGPQHF.